Below are 8 T cell receptor beta chains sequenced from a single sample in a study of blood T cell repertoires in COVID-19. Sequenced by immunoSEQ multiplex PCR; TCRdb stores in-frame clones only, minus some. The sample includes some 170,000 clones, around 81% of them seen just once. Sequencing was done on a sample of PBMCs or T cells enriched from blood (not recorded which). These receptors all stem from a man aged 40-49 years who had recovered from COVID-19.

This rearrangement joins TRBV7-9 to TRBJ2-7; TRBD1 aligns across 7 bases. Trimming took 4 bases from V and 0 from J; bases not matched to a gene: 12. Germline lookup yields CDR1 SEHNR and CDR2 FQNEAQ (reference sequence). The CDR3 totals 17 residues. CDR3 protein: CASSSPSTGMSSYEQYF. CDR3 coding DNA: TGTGCCAGCAGCTCCCCCTCGACAGGGATGAGCTCCTACGAGCAGTACTTC.

This chain joins TRBV30 and TRBJ1-4; 7 bases fit TRBD1. From germline, CDR1 is GTSNPN and CDR2 SVGIG (reference sequence). CDR3 length equals 15 residues. Unmatched junction bases numbered 5, after V lost 3 bases and J lost 1 base. CDR3 loop: CAWSYGTVTNEKLFF. The CDR3 nucleotides are TGTGCCTGGAGCTATGGGACAGTAACTAATGAAAAACTGTTTTTT.

J is TRBJ2-3 and V is TRBV7-9; TRBD2 agrees at 7 bases. The CDR3 runs 14 residues. Germline V gives CDR1 SEHNR, CDR2 FQNEAQ (reference sequence). Germline trimming cut 5 bases from V and 5 bases from J; bases unmatched to any gene: 7. The CDR3 loop is CASSMTGGIDTQYF. DNA for the CDR3: TGTGCCAGCAGCATGACGGGGGGTATAGATACGCAGTATTTT.

There are many counts of this clone. V and J are TRBV2 and TRBJ2-7, with 7 nucleotides matching TRBD2. From germline, CDR1 is SNHLY and CDR2 FYNNEI. The trim removed 7 bases at V and 0 bases at J, leaving 12 bases unmatched. CDR3 size: 16 residues. The CDR3 DNA follows: TGTGCCAGCACCCTTGACGAAACTAGCGCCTCCTACGAGCAGTACTTC. The encoded protein is CASTLDETSASYEQYF.

The CDR3 region is CASIRPIGARGRSEAFF. The CDR3 nucleotides are TGTGCCAGTATCCGCCCAATAGGGGCCAGGGGGCGGTCTGAAGCTTTCTTT. The chain combines TRBV19 with TRBJ1-1; 8 positions agree with TRBD1. CDR1 LNHDA and CDR2 SQIVND come from the germline V gene (reference sequence). This CDR3 has 17 residues. The J segment lost 6 bases and the V segment lost 7 bases, leaving 19 bases of the junction unmatched.

CDR3 DNA: TGTGCCAGCCATCAACCGGGACTGGGGACCTACGAGCAGTACTTC. Translated, it gives CASHQPGLGTYEQYF. The V and J genes are TRBV6-5 and TRBJ2-7; possibly TRBD2 for D (6 bases). The ends were cut back, 8 bases at V and 2 bases at J, with 19 bases in the middle. The CDR3 spans 15 residues. Germline CDR1 and CDR2: MNHEY and SVGAGI.

The chain uses TRBV30 and TRBJ1-3; 7 positions match TRBD1. Germline loops: CDR1 GTSNPN, CDR2 SVGIG (reference sequence). V was pared by 3 bases and J by 0 bases, with 8 bases of the junction left unmatched. This CDR3 contains 16 residues. In DNA form, the CDR3 reads TGTGCCTGGAGCCGGGACAGCTTTTACTCTGGAAACACCATATATTTT. Amino acids: CAWSRDSFYSGNTIYF.

The chain carries TRBV5-1 and TRBJ1-6; D possibly corresponds to TRBD1 (6 bases). The CDR3 runs 15 residues. V gave up 1 base and J gave up 7 bases, with 12 bases separating them. Germline CDR1 and CDR2: SGHRS and YFSETQ. CDR3 amino acids: CASSLTGRKNSPLHF. The CDR3 nucleotides are TGCGCCAGCAGCTTGACAGGGCGGAAAAATTCACCCCTCCACTTT.